Following are 27 T cell receptor beta chains from one sample sequenced in a study of glioma-infiltrating T cells. Using RNA template, CDR3s of TCR alpha and beta were amplified with iRepertoire arm-PCR. TCRdb ran MiXCR on the multiplex PCR reads and lists one entry per CDR3 protein. The table lists 300,000 to 450,000 distinct CDR3 sequences, approximately 42% of them singletons, with approximately 12% in the top ten. The sample was glioma tissue, nonneoplastic brain tissue, or PBMCs (not recorded which). These receptors were taken from a human donor with low-grade glioma or glioblastoma, undergoing nonglioma brain surgery, or in good health (not recorded which).

The chain recombines TRBV7-2 with TRBJ2-1; TRBD2 matches at 7 bases. Unmatched junction bases numbered 6, after V lost 4 bases and J lost 3 bases. CDR3 length: 15 residues. Germline V gene data show CDR1 as SGHTA and CDR2 as FQGNSA. CDR3 sequence: CASSSELADYNEQFF. CDR3 nucleotides: TGTGCCAGCAGCTCCGAGCTAGCGGACTACAATGAGCAGTTCTTC.

This clonotype turned up a few times. This chain connects TRBV7-2 to TRBJ2-7, with D perhaps TRBD2 (6 bases). The V end lost 5 bases, the J end lost 4 bases, and 15 bases lay between the germline ends. This CDR3 comprises 14 residues. Germline CDR1 SGHTA, CDR2 FQGNSA. DNA of the CDR3: TGTGCCAGCAGCCCGGGACTTTTCAATTACGAGCAGTACTTC. Translated, it gives CASSPGLFNYEQYF.

In this sample, this clonotype turned up a few times. The genes are TRBV6-1 and TRBJ2-7; D is unclear. Per germline, CDR1 MNHNS and CDR2 SASEGT. V lost 5 bases to trimming and J lost 0 bases, with 5 bases between them. The CDR3 runs to 12 residues. The CDR3: CASSYDSYEQYF. CDR3 in DNA: TGTGCCAGCAGTTACGACTCCTACGAGCAGTACTTC.

The chain joins TRBV7-2 to TRBJ2-4; D may be TRBD1 (6 bases). Deletions cut 3 bases from V and 2 bases from J, with 14 bases between. This CDR3 spans 16 amino acids. Germline V gene data show CDR1 as SGHTA and CDR2 as FQGNSA. CDR3 in amino acids: CASSLDSQVSKNIQYF. The CDR3 coding sequence is TGTGCCAGCAGCTTGGACAGTCAAGTGTCCAAAAACATTCAGTACTTC.

There are a few counts of this clonotype. The rearrangement joins TRBV7-3 to TRBJ1-1; 8 nucleotides line up with TRBD1. The CDR3 extends over 14 amino acids. The ends lost 2 bases at V and 3 bases at J; junction bases unmatched: 2. CDR1 and CDR2 from the germline V gene are SGHTA and FQGTGA. The CDR3 region is CASSLGGQDTEAFF. CDR3 sequence (DNA): TGTGCCAGCAGCTTAGGGGGACAGGACACTGAAGCTTTCTTT.

This chain links TRBV7-9 with TRBJ2-1; 8 bases are shared with TRBD1. Losses at the gene ends were 1 base for V and 0 bases for J; bases not matched to a gene: 8. The CDR3 is made up of 18 amino acids. CDR1 is SEHNR and CDR2 is FQNEAQ in the germline V gene (reference sequence). CDR3 in amino acids: CASSLVGRGLRSYNEQFF. The CDR3 DNA follows: TGTGCCAGCAGCTTAGTAGGCAGGGGGCTTCGCTCCTACAATGAGCAGTTCTTC.

The chain is built from TRBV12-3 or TRBV12-4 and TRBJ1-5; D unresolved. With 5 bases removed from V and 0 bases from J, the gap between germline ends came to 11 bases. The CDR3 is 15 residues long. CDR3 sequence (DNA): TGTGCCAGCAGTCTGGGAGGCAATAGCAATCAGCCCCAGCATTTT. This gives the protein CASSLGGNSNQPQHF.

This clonotype was seen many times. The chain recombines TRBV6-1 with TRBJ1-2; D uncertain. The CDR3 covers 15 residues. The germline CDR1 and CDR2 sequences are MNHNS and SASEGT. The V end lost 6 bases, the J end lost 3 bases, and 17 bases lay between the germline ends. The DNA of the CDR3 is TGTGCCAGCAGGGACGTTTGGACCGGTGACTATGGCTACACCTTC. Translating it yields CASRDVWTGDYGYTF.

As regards this clonotype: With a much larger clone just one base away, this may be a read error. This rearrangement joins TRBV4-1 to TRBJ1-2; D unclear. The V end was cut by 4 bases, the J end by 7 bases, with 13 bases between. The length of the CDR3 is 13 residues. Germline loops: CDR1 MGHRA, CDR2 YSYEKL. CDR3 in amino acids: CASSLESSLGYTF. The CDR3 DNA reads TGCGCCAGCAGCCTGGAGAGCAGTCTTGGCTACACCTTC.

As concerns this clonotype: This may arise from a read error, as a much more abundant clone is one base away. The chain links TRBV20-1 to TRBJ2-3; a weak D match, TRBD2 (6 bases). Germline CDR1 reads DFQATT; CDR2 reads SNEGSKA (reference sequence). The CDR3 consists of 16 residues. V lost 0 bases to trimming and J lost 5 bases, with 18 bases between them. DNA of the CDR3: TGCAGTGCTAGAGAGCTAGCGAGAGTCGGTAGAGATACGCAGTATTTT. Protein: CSARELARVGRDTQYF.

J is TRBJ2-1 and V is TRBV11-3; maybe TRBD2 (5 bases). Germline values: CDR1 SGHNT, CDR2 YENEEA. Trimming took 1 base from V and 6 from J, leaving 10 bases between them. The length of the CDR3 is 14 residues. DNA for the CDR3: TGTGCCAGCAGCTTAGGTCTAGCAGCCAATGAGCAGTTCTTC. Amino acid sequence: CASSLGLAANEQFF.

This clonotype was detected many times. This chain joins TRBV6-2 or TRBV6-3 and TRBJ2-7, with 8 nucleotides matching TRBD1. Germline loops: CDR1 MNHEY, CDR2 SVGEGT. The CDR3 extends over 15 amino acids. Trimming took 2 bases from V and 1 from J; bases not matched to a gene: 4. The CDR3 protein is CASSYSDRGSYEQYF. As DNA, the CDR3 is TGTGCCAGCAGTTACAGCGACAGGGGATCCTACGAGCAGTACTTC.

This clonotype was observed a few times. The chain employs TRBV6-2 or TRBV6-3 and TRBJ2-4, with 7 bases lining up with TRBD1. Germline CDR1 reads MNHEY; CDR2 reads SVGEGT. V lost 4 bases, J lost 0 bases, and 12 bases stayed unmatched. The CDR3 loop spans 18 amino acids. CDR3 loop: CASSFRDRGPLAKNIQYF. As DNA, the CDR3 is TGTGCCAGCAGTTTCCGGGACAGAGGGCCTCTAGCCAAAAACATTCAGTACTTC.

This clonotype counts as medium-sized. J is TRBJ1-5 and V is TRBV28; no definite D call. This CDR3 contains 17 residues. V lost 5 bases, J lost 4 bases, and 21 bases lay in between. Germline CDR1 is MDHEN and CDR2 is SYDVKM. CDR3 DNA: TGTGCCAGCAGTAAACTAGACCTCCGGAGATTAAATCAGCCCCAGCATTTT. Residues: CASSKLDLRRLNQPQHF. Combining the CDR3 with reference TRBV28 and TRBJ1-5 gives the whole variable domain DVKVTQSSRYLVKRTGEKVFLECVQDMDHENMFWYRQDPGLGLRLIYFSYDVKMKEKGDIPEGYSVSREKKERFSLILESASTNQTSMYLCASSKLDLRRLNQPQHFGDGTRLSIL.

About this clonotype: A single base separates this from a much larger clone, so it may be a read error. V gene TRBV6-1 combines with J gene TRBJ2-3, with D uncertain. This CDR3 comprises 15 residues. The V end lost 2 bases, the J end lost 2 bases, and 11 bases lay between the germline ends. Germline assignment: CDR1 MNHNS and CDR2 SASEGT. This CDR3 is CASSERQWYTDTQYF. CDR3 DNA: TGTGCCAGCAGTGAAAGGCAGTGGTACACAGATACGCAGTATTTT.

The chain carries TRBV28 and TRBJ2-1, with 16 bases fitting TRBD2. Germline loops: CDR1 MDHEN, CDR2 SYDVKM. The CDR3 length is 18 residues. Losses at the gene ends were 7 bases for V and 7 bases for J; bases not matched to a gene: 13. DNA for the CDR3: TGTGCCAGCACATCGGGACTAGCGGGAGGGCACGGGGGGAATGAGCAGTTCTTC. Its translation is CASTSGLAGGHGGNEQFF. Full variable domain (remainder filled in from reference TRBV28 and TRBJ2-1): DVKVTQSSRYLVKRTGEKVFLECVQDMDHENMFWYRQDPGLGLRLIYFSYDVKMKEKGDIPEGYSVSREKKERFSLILESASTNQTSMYLCASTSGLAGGHGGNEQFFGPGTRLTVL.

The J gene is TRBJ2-3, the V gene TRBV28; possible D gene TRBD1, 5 bases. V lost 6 bases and J lost 1, with 17 bases in between. Per the germline V gene, CDR1 is MDHEN and CDR2 is SYDVKM. This CDR3 comprises 16 residues. Written as DNA, the CDR3 is TGTGCCAGCAGCCCCCTGGGGCAGGGTCGCACAGATACGCAGTATTTT. Its translation: CASSPLGQGRTDTQYF.

This clonotype was seen at least ten times. The CDR3 DNA sequence: TGTGCCAGCAGTCCCGACAGGGGGTCCTACGAGCAGTACTTC. Encoded protein: CASSPDRGSYEQYF. V usage is TRBV28 and J usage is TRBJ2-7, with TRBD1 matching 9 bases. Germline CDR1 is MDHEN and CDR2 is SYDVKM. V lost 5 bases to trimming and J lost 1 base; unmatched junction nucleotides: 3. This CDR3 region has 14 residues.

V is TRBV24-1 and J is TRBJ1-3, with D hard to call. Germline CDR1 KGHDR, CDR2 SFDVKD. This CDR3 has 15 residues. The germline V and J ends were trimmed by 2 bases and 0 bases, with 7 bases remaining between them. The CDR3 is CATSDSRSSGNTIYF. The DNA for the CDR3 is TGTGCCACCAGTGATTCTCGGAGCTCTGGAAACACCATATATTTT.

This clonotype was counted a single time. This may come from a read error, since a much larger clone is one base off. The rearrangement joins TRBV6-1 to TRBJ2-1; 7 bases agree with TRBD2. The J call may be mistaken, given a closer DNA end match to TRBJ2-7. Germline CDR1 MNHNS, CDR2 SASEGT. There are 16 residues in the CDR3. The CDR3 DNA sequence: TGTGCCAGCAGTCCTCAGGGAGCGGGACGCCATTATGAGCAGTACTTC. It is translated as CASSPQGAGRHYEQYF.

This clonotype was picked up many times. The chain is built from TRBV15 and TRBJ2-5; a possible D gene is TRBD2 (5 bases). CDR3 size: 13 residues. The germline CDR1 and CDR2 sequences are LNHNV and YYDKDF (reference sequence). Trimming left V 5 bases short and J 7 bases short, with 14 bases between. The CDR3 DNA sequence: TGTGCCACCAGCTCGGACGTCGGAGGGACCCAGTACTTC. It encodes CATSSDVGGTQYF.

Note on this clonotype: This may stem from a read error, because a much larger clone lies one nucleotide away. In DNA, the CDR3 is TGTGCCAGCAGTCTGGGCACCTACGGTGCCCAGTACTTC. It codes for CASSLGTYGAQYF. This chain links TRBV7-9 with TRBJ2-5; D unclear. Germline-derived CDR1 and CDR2 are SEHNR and FQNEAQ (reference sequence). The CDR3 runs to 13 residues. V dropped 6 bases and J dropped 9 bases, with 17 bases sitting between them.

This clonotype was found a few times. The rearrangement joins TRBV7-9 to TRBJ2-5; D gene ambiguous. Trimming removed 1 base at V and 0 bases at J, with 9 bases between. Germline CDR1 SEHNR, CDR2 FQNEAQ (reference sequence). CDR3 length equals 15 residues. The CDR3 is CASSLGTAYQETQYF. CDR3 bases: TGTGCCAGCAGCTTAGGTACGGCTTACCAAGAGACCCAGTACTTC.

This clonotype appeared many times. The chain combines TRBV20-1 with TRBJ1-6; 7 bases are a match to TRBD1. V lost 5 bases, J lost 8 bases, and 9 bases stayed unmatched. Germline V lookup: CDR1 DFQATT, CDR2 SNEGSKA (reference sequence). This CDR3 spans 14 amino acids. CDR3 sequence: CSAGQDTWDSPLHF. For the CDR3, the DNA is TGCAGTGCTGGACAGGACACGTGGGATTCACCCCTCCACTTT.

This chain joins TRBV7-2 and TRBJ1-5, with 7 positions matching TRBD1. The CDR3 is 15 residues long. CDR1 is SGHTA and CDR2 is FQGNSA in the germline V gene. J gave up 5 bases and V 5 bases, and 9 bases lay outside the gene matches. Here the CDR3 reads CASSLDREGYQPQHF. The DNA for the CDR3 is TGTGCCAGCAGCCTCGACAGGGAGGGGTATCAGCCCCAGCATTTT. The entire variable domain, with the rest obtained from reference TRBV7-2 and TRBJ1-5, is as follows: GAGVSQSPSNKVTEKGKDVELRCDPISGHTALYWYRQSLGQGLEFLIYFQGNSAPDKSGLPSDRFSAERTGGSVSTLTIQRTQQEDSAVYLCASSLDREGYQPQHFGDGTRLSIL.

Ten or more counts support this clonotype. The J gene is TRBJ1-2, the V gene TRBV3-1, with unresolved D. The CDR3 covers 15 residues. Deletions cut 4 bases from V and 6 bases from J, with 18 bases between. Germline V gene data show CDR1 as LGHDT and CDR2 as YNNKEL (reference sequence). This CDR3 reads CASSRTARLFNGYTF. DNA of the CDR3: TGTGCCAGCAGCCGTACGGCCCGACTTTTCAATGGCTACACCTTC.

This chain connects TRBV20-1 to TRBJ2-5; D unclear. This CDR3 has 11 residues. Germline-derived CDR1 and CDR2 are DFQATT and SNEGSKA (reference sequence). The V and J ends lost 5 bases and 5 bases respectively, with 9 bases between them. In nucleotides, the CDR3 is TGCAGTGCTCTGGGTCTGGAGACCCAGTACTTC. Translated: CSALGLETQYF.